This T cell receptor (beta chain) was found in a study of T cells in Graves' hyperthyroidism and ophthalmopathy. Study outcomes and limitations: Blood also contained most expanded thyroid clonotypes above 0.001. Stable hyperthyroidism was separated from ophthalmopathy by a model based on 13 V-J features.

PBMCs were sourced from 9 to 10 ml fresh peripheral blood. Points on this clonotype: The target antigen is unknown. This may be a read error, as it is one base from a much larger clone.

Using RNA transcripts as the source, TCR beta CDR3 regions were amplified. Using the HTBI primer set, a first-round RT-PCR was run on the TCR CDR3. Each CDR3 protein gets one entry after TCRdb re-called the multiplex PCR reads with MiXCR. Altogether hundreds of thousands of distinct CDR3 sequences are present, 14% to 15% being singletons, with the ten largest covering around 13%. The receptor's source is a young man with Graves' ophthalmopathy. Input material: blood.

CDR3 bases: TGTGCCAGCAGACCCGGGACAAGGGGTTCCTACGAGCAGTACTTC. The encoded protein is CASRPGTRGSYEQYF. This sequence joins TRBV27 and TRBJ2-7; TRBD1 is a possible D gene (6 bases). The CDR3 is 15 residues long. V was pared by 6 bases and J by 1 base, with 16 bases between. CDR1 and CDR2 (germline): MNHEY, SMNVEV (reference sequence).